This TCR beta chain was found in a study of long-term antiretroviral therapy in people with HIV. The CDR3 is made up of 13 amino acids. Germline CDR1 and CDR2: SQVTM and ANQGSEA. Trimming shortened V by 1 base and J by 5 bases, and 11 bases separated the two germline ends. Survey-level immunoSEQ v3.0 assays were run. Profiled with immunoSEQ multiplex PCR; TCRdb holds only in-frame clones, not every one. This sample yields about 25,000 clones, of which roughly 80% are seen a single time; more than 9.5% belongs to the top ten. The receptor was isolated from a man aged 30-40 years with HIV. J is TRBJ1-1 and V is TRBV29-1; D may be TRBD1 (5 bases). The specimen was unsorted PBMCs, collected 2.1 years after starting antiretroviral therapy. CDR3: CSVEGSRGTEAFF. The CDR3, as DNA: TGCAGCGTTGAAGGCAGCCGGGGGACTGAAGCTTTCTTT.